This TCR beta chain was sequenced for a study of low-dose radiotherapy and immunotherapy resistance in tumors. Study-wide background: Per fraction, Cohort 1 was given 0.5 Gy every 2 weeks, for a total of 6.5 Gy. With 1 Gy per fraction every two weeks, Cohort 2 accumulated 13 Gy across 26 weeks.

Time point denoted: before trial treatment. As their treatment, donors received nivolumab, ipilimumab, aspirin, low-dose cyclophosphamide and low-dose radiotherapy. Patients eligible had advanced solid tumors without tumor-infiltrating lymphocytes. Priming of first-strand cDNA relied on TRAV- and TRBV-specific primers (covering alpha and beta chains). Both a constant-region primer and a V-primer adapter served to amplify TCRs across 15 to 20 PCR cycles. TCRdb analysed the reads with MiXCR anew, one entry per CDR3 protein. This table holds 70,000 to 95,000 distinct CDR3 sequences, around 17% found once. Germline V gene data show CDR1 as SGHRS and CDR2 as YFSETQ. This CDR3 is built from 13 residues. V was pared by 4 bases and J by 1 base, with 7 bases between. Note on this clonotype: This may stem from a read error, because a much larger clone lies one nucleotide away.

The TCR comes from a male donor with prostate cancer. The material was PBMCs, obtained before treatment. This chain connects TRBV5-1 to TRBJ2-3; D perhaps matches TRBD1 (5 bases). This CDR3 is CASSLQGTDTQYF. CDR3 coding DNA: TGCGCCAGCAGCCTACAGGGCACAGATACGCAGTATTTT.